These T cell receptor beta chains were read from a single sample in a study of cytotoxic CD8 clonotypes in ibrutinib-treated CLL. Assay: immunoSEQ multiplex PCR; the TCRdb copy retains only in-frame clones and omits some. This repertoire shows tens of thousands of clones, more than 65% found once; its top ten account for less than 65%. The sequencing used PBMCs, collected after 24 months of ibrutinib treatment. Every receptor here comes from a human donor with chronic lymphocytic leukemia. Each CDR3 is given with its conserved first and last residue.

j_call | v_call | cdr3_aa
TRBJ1-3 | TRBV6-1 | CASSEGSTGNTIYF
TRBJ1-1 | TRBV7-9 | CASSFIGTPLGAFF
TRBJ1-1 | TRBV2 | CASSPLSAFGTEAFF
TRBJ1-5 | TRBV2 | CASSDARVQPQHF
TRBJ2-7 | TRBV6-1 | CASSVDRGASYEQYF
TRBJ2-7 | TRBV7-9 | CASSLVGGGDEQYF
TRBJ2-5 | TRBV27 | CASSLAGSQETQYF
TRBJ2-7 | TRBV4-2 | CASSQARGEGLEEQYF
TRBJ2-7 | TRBV10-3 | CATKREGLSYEQYF
TRBJ1-2 | TRBV7-8 | CASSSTGAKSHGYTF
TRBJ2-7 | TRBV30 | CAWSVPSATYEQYF
TRBJ1-5 | TRBV29-1 | CSVVPIPGQPQHF
TRBJ2-1 | TRBV5-6 | CASSPINNEQFF
TRBJ2-5 | TRBV5-5 | CASSWGSGTQETQYF
TRBJ1-3 | TRBV6-6 | CASSQPDRDSGNTIYF
TRBJ2-1 | TRBV6-1 | CASNRYRGEQFF
TRBJ2-1 | TRBV6-1 | CASSVGTSLYNEQFF
TRBJ1-6 | TRBV12-5 | CASGPLGGGLLDNSPLHF
TRBJ2-1 | TRBV6-5 | CASSSWGEQFF
TRBJ2-2 | TRBV15 | CATSSNFGGGTGELFF
TRBJ2-3 | TRBV5-1 | CASSGPRDIRTDTQYF
TRBJ2-1 | TRBV5-5 | CASSLGTSGGSYNEQFF
TRBJ1-2 | TRBV6-4 | CASRPNPGYGYTF
TRBJ2-1 | TRBV7-6 | CASSLRGLPPNNEQFF
TRBJ1-6 | TRBV15 | CATRPQGNSPLHF
TRBJ2-1 | TRBV11-2 | CASSPGALNEQFF
TRBJ2-1 | TRBV10-2 | CASSGPWVSNEQFF
TRBJ1-1 | TRBV30 | CAWSIRTGRAFF
TRBJ2-1 | TRBV29-1 | CSVVTGLAGESEFF
TRBJ1-5 | TRBV6-5 | CASRQSNQPQHF
TRBJ1-1 | TRBV30 | CAWSVPYRGGVTEAFF
TRBJ1-1 | TRBV29-1 | CSVRTGDAEAFF
TRBJ2-1 | TRBV2 | CASSETGGREQFF
TRBJ1-2 | TRBV27 | CASSLYPNYGYTF
TRBJ1-2 | TRBV2 | CASSGSWTGGGYTF
TRBJ1-2 | TRBV6-5 | CASSRDRVLDGYTF
TRBJ2-1 | TRBV2 | CASSEARLAGGQFF
TRBJ1-6 | TRBV28 | CASSLDRPYNSPLHF
TRBJ2-1 | TRBV19 | CASSPGPSSYNEQFF
TRBJ2-5 | TRBV7-9 | CASSTHRGNQETQYF
TRBJ2-5 | TRBV6-5 | CASSRGWGAETQYF
TRBJ1-2 | TRBV9 | CASSLQAARWGAGKDYTF
TRBJ2-3 | TRBV4-1 | CASSSPSGTDTQYF
TRBJ2-7 | TRBV30 | CAWSVGGLSEQYF
TRBJ2-5 | TRBV28 | CASSSIGIQETQYF
TRBJ1-5 | TRBV19 | CASSILRAGVSRQPQHF
TRBJ1-3 | TRBV11-2 | CASSLDLSRSSGNTIYF
TRBJ2-7 | TRBV6-5 | CASSSTPTYEQYF
TRBJ1-1 | TRBV11-1 | CASSPPHEQVPNTEAFF
TRBJ1-2 | TRBV30 | CAWSFGTGEGGYTF
TRBJ1-4 | TRBV7-8 | CASSTNNEKLFF
TRBJ2-5 | TRBV10-2 | CASSATSQETQYF
TRBJ1-4 | TRBV28 | CASNSVLRVSLHEKLFF
TRBJ1-4 | TRBV7-6 | CASSPRRVANEKLFF
TRBJ1-2 | TRBV4-1 | CASSQEQGNRPLYGYTF
TRBJ2-3 | TRBV29-1 | CSVEVDSGGAMDTQYF
TRBJ2-5 | TRBV5-6 | CASSLEGGPSQETQYF
TRBJ2-2 | TRBV7-9 | CASSLARSYVGGNTGELFF
TRBJ2-7 | TRBV11-2 | CASSLQSSYEQYF